These 24 T cell receptor beta chains originate from one sample sequenced in a study of blood T cell repertoires in COVID-19. Assay: immunoSEQ multiplex PCR; the TCRdb copy retains only in-frame clones and omits some. This sample has over 80,000 clones, with 70% to 90% found just once. What was sequenced was peripheral blood. The origin of the receptors is a man between 65 and 85 years old with acute or convalescent COVID-19.

J is TRBJ2-6 and V is TRBV5-4; 7 bases match TRBD1. V shed 5 bases, J shed 0 bases, and the junction held 8 bases outside the gene matches. This CDR3 region has 17 residues. Germline V gene sequence: CDR1 SGHNT, CDR2 YYREEE (reference sequence). CDR3 sequence: CASRPRGLTSGANVLTF. CDR3 sequence (DNA): TGTGCCAGCAGGCCTAGGGGGCTCACCTCTGGGGCCAACGTCCTGACTTTC.

J is TRBJ2-7 and V is TRBV15; no clear D. Germline CDR1 and CDR2: LNHNV and YYDKDF (reference sequence). Trimming removed 3 bases at V and 2 bases at J, with 8 bases between. The length of the CDR3 is 13 residues. CDR3 bases: TGTGCCACCAGCAGCGGAGTCCCCTACGAGCAGTACTTC. It specifies CATSSGVPYEQYF.

The chain uses TRBV4-2 and TRBJ2-7, with D perhaps TRBD1 (6 bases). Trimming left V 6 bases short and J 0 bases short, with 15 bases between. The CDR3 length is 15 residues. CDR1 is LGHNA and CDR2 is YNFKEQ in the germline V gene. The chain's CDR3 is CASRRKGGSSYEQYF. CDR3 DNA sequence: TGTGCCAGCAGGCGGAAAGGGGGTAGCTCCTACGAGCAGTACTTC.

V and J are TRBV4-3 and TRBJ1-5; D might be TRBD1 (5 bases). The CDR3 is 16 residues long. Trimming stripped 3 bases from V and 0 bases from J, with 12 bases between. The germline V gene encodes CDR1 LGHNA and CDR2 YSLEER. This CDR3 reads CASSQDILYSNQPQHF. In DNA, the CDR3 is TGCGCCAGCAGCCAGGACATCCTGTATAGCAATCAGCCCCAGCATTTT.

This chain joins TRBV28 and TRBJ2-7; D is possibly TRBD2 (6 bases). Germline CDR1 is MDHEN and CDR2 is SYDVKM. The CDR3 runs 16 residues. Trimming removed 2 bases at V and 2 bases at J, with 16 bases between. CDR3 sequence (DNA): TGTGCCAGCAGTTTAGCCCTACAGCGGGTTACCTACGAGCAGTACTTC. As protein: CASSLALQRVTYEQYF.

This clone was found once. The chain joins TRBV2 to TRBJ2-2, with D perhaps matching TRBD1 (6 bases). The length of the CDR3 is 13 residues. Trimming cost V 8 bases and J 6 bases, with 13 bases left between them. Germline V gene lookup returns CDR1 SNHLY and CDR2 FYNNEI. For the CDR3, the DNA is TGTGCCAGCTCCAAACAGGGCCCCGGGGAGCTGTTTTTT. Encoded protein: CASSKQGPGELFF. Using reference TRBV2 and TRBJ2-2 for the parts outside the CDR3, the full variable domain is EPEVTQTPSHQVTQMGQEVILRCVPISNHLYFYWYRQILGQKVEFLVSFYNNEISEKSEIFDDQFSVERPDGSNFTLKIRSTKLEDSAMYFCASSKQGPGELFFGEGSRLTVL.

The chain carries TRBV29-1 and TRBJ2-1; D is unclear. Deletions cut 7 bases from V and 5 bases from J, with 12 bases between. In germline, CDR1 is SQVTM, CDR2 ANQGSEA. The CDR3 has 12 residues. Here the CDR3 reads CSALRSDNEQFF. Written as DNA, the CDR3 is TGCAGCGCCCTACGGTCGGACAATGAGCAGTTCTTC.

The chain employs TRBV11-2 and TRBJ2-7, with D possibly being TRBD1 (5 bases). The germline CDR1 and CDR2 sequences are SGHAT and FQNNGV. The CDR3 length is 19 residues. V was clipped by 1 base and J by 4 bases, with 26 bases between them. The CDR3 region has the DNA TGTGCCAGCAGCTTAGCATCGTGGGCAGGGCCTATTCCTTCATACGAGCAGTACTTC. This sequence encodes CASSLASWAGPIPSYEQYF.

There are a few counts of this clone. The CDR3 reads CAISGTSGSRQFF. The CDR3 DNA sequence: TGTGCCATCAGTGGGACTAGCGGGAGTAGGCAGTTCTTC. This chain links TRBV10-3 with TRBJ2-1, with 13 bases lining up with TRBD2. The CDR3 runs 13 residues. After removal of 4 bases from V and 12 bases from J, the junction contained 3 bases not matched to a gene. Germline CDR1 reads ENHRY; CDR2 reads SYGVKD.

The chain employs TRBV27 and TRBJ2-3; tentatively, D is TRBD2 (6 bases). This CDR3 region has 13 residues. Between the trimmed V and J ends, which lost 4 bases and 11 bases, there was a span of 16 bases. The germline V gene encodes CDR1 MNHEY and CDR2 SMNVEV (reference sequence). CDR3 sequence: CASSSVRERMQYF. CDR3 nucleotide sequence: TGTGCCAGCAGTTCTGTACGGGAGAGGATGCAGTATTTT.

The chain recombines TRBV7-9 with TRBJ2-5; the match to TRBD1 covers 10 bases. The J segment lost 7 bases and the V segment lost 4 bases, leaving 12 bases of the junction unmatched. The CDR3 contains 16 residues. Per the germline V gene, CDR1 is SEHNR and CDR2 is FQNEAQ (reference sequence). CDR3 sequence reads: CASSSPGTGETGTQYF. The DNA of the CDR3 is TGTGCCAGCAGCTCCCCCGGGACAGGGGAGACCGGGACCCAGTACTTC.

V usage is TRBV2 and J usage is TRBJ1-1; a weak D match, TRBD1 (6 bases). The germline V and J ends were trimmed by 6 bases and 6 bases, with 14 bases remaining between them. CDR1 and CDR2 (germline): SNHLY, FYNNEI. The CDR3 loop spans 13 amino acids. The CDR3 is CASRDINRAEAFF. The CDR3 DNA reads TGTGCCAGCAGAGATATCAACAGGGCTGAAGCTTTCTTT.

This clone was seen a few times. The CDR3 DNA reads as TGTGCCACCAGCAGAGATCTAGAGGGCCGGGAGCTGTTTTTT. As protein: CATSRDLEGRELFF. The V call is TRBV15, the J call TRBJ2-2; maybe TRBD2 (5 bases). Trimming stripped 0 bases from V and 9 bases from J, with 11 bases between. Germline loops: CDR1 LNHNV, CDR2 YYDKDF (reference sequence). The CDR3 is 14 residues long.

The genes are TRBV12-3 or TRBV12-4 and TRBJ2-7; no definite D call. The CDR3 length is 13 residues. With 7 bases removed from V and 6 bases from J, the gap between germline ends came to 16 bases. CDR3 loop: CASTLSLGGEQYF. Here the CDR3 DNA reads TGTGCCAGCACCCTATCGTTAGGCGGCGAGCAGTACTTC.

The chain uses TRBV7-9 and TRBJ1-2; TRBD1 matches at 7 bases. This CDR3 contains 13 residues. With 1 base clipped from V and 7 bases from J, the junction kept 3 bases outside the gene matches. Germline CDR1 is SEHNR and CDR2 is FQNEAQ (reference sequence). The CDR3, as DNA: TGTGCCAGCAGCTTAGGAACAGGGGTTGGCTACACCTTC. Encoded protein: CASSLGTGVGYTF. Looking up the rest from reference TRBV7-9 and TRBJ1-2 gives the full variable domain: DTGVSQNPRHKITKRGQNVTFRCDPISEHNRLYWYRQTLGQGPEFLTYFQNEAQLEKSRLLSDRFSAERPKGSFSTLEIQRTEQGDSAMYLCASSLGTGVGYTFGSGTRLTVV.

The rearrangement joins TRBV4-3 to TRBJ2-2; TRBD2 aligns across 10 bases. With V trimmed by 5 bases and J by 3 bases, 12 bases remained unmatched. CDR3 length: 18 amino acids. Germline V gene data show CDR1 as LGHNA and CDR2 as YSLEER. The CDR3 reads CASSSQPGTSAYTGELFF. In DNA form, the CDR3 reads TGCGCCAGCAGCTCCCAACCAGGGACTAGCGCTTACACCGGGGAGCTGTTTTTT.

V and J are TRBV2 and TRBJ2-1; D gene ambiguous. CDR1 is SNHLY and CDR2 is FYNNEI in the germline V gene. V was clipped by 5 bases and J by 11 bases, with 16 bases between them. The CDR3 covers 13 residues. In nucleotides, the CDR3 is TGTGCCAGCAGTTCTATCTACTCCGTACAGCAGTTCTTC. Encoded protein: CASSSIYSVQQFF.

This chain connects TRBV6-5 to TRBJ2-2; 7 bases map to TRBD1. The V segment lost 3 bases and the J segment 6 bases; nucleotides outside the gene matches: 10. The V gene's germline CDR1 is MNHEY and CDR2 SVGAGI. The CDR3 length is 16 residues. The DNA of the CDR3 is TGTGCCAGCAGTTATATACGACAGGGCGGCGCCGGGGAGCTGTTTTTT. The encoded protein is CASSYIRQGGAGELFF.

This clone has more than one count but fewer than ten. The chain joins TRBV5-1 to TRBJ1-5; D remains ambiguous. The length of the CDR3 is 13 residues. Between the trimmed V and J ends, which lost 5 bases and 9 bases, there was a span of 15 bases. Germline V gene lookup returns CDR1 SGHRS and CDR2 YFSETQ. CDR3 sequence: CASSYDGSGPQHF. The CDR3 DNA is TGCGCCAGCAGTTACGACGGCTCAGGGCCCCAGCATTTT. Full variable domain (outside the CDR3, taken from reference TRBV5-1 and TRBJ1-5): KAGVTQTPRYLIKTRGQQVTLSCSPISGHRSVSWYQQTPGQGLQFLFEYFSETQRNKGNFPGRFSGRQFSNSRSEMNVSTLELGDSALYLCASSYDGSGPQHFGDGTRLSIL.

The V and J genes are TRBV5-8 and TRBJ1-2; D unclear. This CDR3 has 14 residues. CDR1 and CDR2 from the germline V gene are SGHTS and YDEGEE. V dropped 1 base and J dropped 0 bases, with 7 bases sitting between them. The CDR3 DNA is TGTGCCAGCAGCTTGTGGTCGGCTAACTATGGCTACACCTTC. Encoded protein: CASSLWSANYGYTF.

The rearrangement links TRBV7-3 to TRBJ2-1; D possibly corresponds to TRBD1 (6 bases). Germline V CDR1 and CDR2: SGHTA, FQGTGA. The germline V and J ends were trimmed by 5 bases and 8 bases, with 16 bases remaining between them. The CDR3 sequence is 14 residues long. CDR3 coding DNA: TGTGCCAGCAGCCAGGGGTTAGGGGCGGATGAGCAGTTCTTC. It codes for CASSQGLGADEQFF.

The genes are TRBV20-1 and TRBJ1-2, with D possibly matching TRBD1 (5 bases). Germline V gives CDR1 DFQATT, CDR2 SNEGSKA (reference sequence). The CDR3 is made up of 10 amino acids. CDR3 DNA: TGCAGGGCAGGGCCTCAAGGCTACACCTTC. Its protein product is CRAGPQGYTF.

The chain employs TRBV2 and TRBJ2-7; a weak D match, TRBD1 (6 bases). Germline CDR1 reads SNHLY; CDR2 reads FYNNEI. Trimming shortened V by 10 bases and J by 4 bases, and 8 bases separated the two germline ends. The CDR3 is made up of 10 amino acids. The CDR3 coding sequence is TGTGCCAAGCAGGGGTACGAGCAGTACTTC. It specifies CAKQGYEQYF.

This chain joins TRBV6-5 and TRBJ2-2; 8 positions agree with TRBD1. The CDR3 loop spans 14 amino acids. V lost 2 bases to trimming and J lost 5 bases; unmatched junction nucleotides: 1. Germline V lookup: CDR1 MNHEY, CDR2 SVGAGI. CDR3 DNA: TGTGCCAGCAGTTACCGACAGGGGACCGGGGAGCTGTTTTTT. It translates to CASSYRQGTGELFF.